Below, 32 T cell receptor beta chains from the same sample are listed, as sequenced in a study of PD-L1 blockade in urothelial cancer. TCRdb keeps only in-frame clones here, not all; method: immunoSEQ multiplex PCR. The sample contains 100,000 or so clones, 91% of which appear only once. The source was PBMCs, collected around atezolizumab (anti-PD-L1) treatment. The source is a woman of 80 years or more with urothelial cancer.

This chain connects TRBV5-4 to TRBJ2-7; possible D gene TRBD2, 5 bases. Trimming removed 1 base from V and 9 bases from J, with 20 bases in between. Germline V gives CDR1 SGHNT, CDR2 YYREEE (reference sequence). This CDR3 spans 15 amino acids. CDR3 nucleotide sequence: TGTGCCAGCAGCTTGTCAGGAGTGGGAGCCTCCGTGCAGTACTTC. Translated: CASSLSGVGASVQYF.

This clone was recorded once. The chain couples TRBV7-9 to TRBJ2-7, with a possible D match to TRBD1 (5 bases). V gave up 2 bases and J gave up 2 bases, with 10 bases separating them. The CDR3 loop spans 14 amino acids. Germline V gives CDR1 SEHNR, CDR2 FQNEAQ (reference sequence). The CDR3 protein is CASSLQGRTYEQYF. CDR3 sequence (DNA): TGTGCCAGCAGCTTACAGGGCAGGACCTACGAGCAGTACTTC.

CDR3 DNA: TGTGCCAGCAGCCCACAGACAGGGGCGAACACTGAAGCTTTCTTT. Its translation is CASSPQTGANTEAFF. V and J are TRBV9 and TRBJ1-1; TRBD1 matches 8 bases. V lost 4 bases to trimming and J lost 1 base; unmatched junction nucleotides: 6. Germline CDR1 and CDR2: SGDLS and YYNGEE. This CDR3 spans 15 amino acids.

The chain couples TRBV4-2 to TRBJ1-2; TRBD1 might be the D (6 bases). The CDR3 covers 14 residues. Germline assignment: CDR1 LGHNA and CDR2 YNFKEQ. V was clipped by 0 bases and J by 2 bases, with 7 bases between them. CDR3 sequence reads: CASSQEGANYGYTF. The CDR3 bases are TGTGCCAGCAGCCAAGAGGGGGCGAACTATGGCTACACCTTC.

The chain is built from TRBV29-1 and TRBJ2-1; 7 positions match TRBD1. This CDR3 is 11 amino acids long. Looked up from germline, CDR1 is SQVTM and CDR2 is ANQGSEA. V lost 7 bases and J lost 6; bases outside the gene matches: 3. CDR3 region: CSGRQGNEQFF. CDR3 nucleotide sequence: TGCAGCGGACGACAGGGCAATGAGCAGTTCTTC.

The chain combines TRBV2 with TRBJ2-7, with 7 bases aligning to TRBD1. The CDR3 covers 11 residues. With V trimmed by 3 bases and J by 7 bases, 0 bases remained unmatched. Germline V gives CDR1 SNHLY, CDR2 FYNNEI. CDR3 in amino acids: CASSEGQEQYF. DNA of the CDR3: TGTGCCAGCAGTGAGGGACAGGAGCAGTACTTC.

The DNA of the CDR3 is TGTGCCAGCAGCTTATCCCCAGGGCTTGGGCAGCCCCAGCATTTT. Protein product: CASSLSPGLGQPQHF. This chain links TRBV7-2 with TRBJ1-5, with D possibly being TRBD1 (5 bases). The CDR3 extends over 15 amino acids. From germline, CDR1 is SGHTA and CDR2 FQGNSA. V lost 2 bases and J 7 bases, leaving 15 bases between the germline ends. The full variable domain, its missing parts supplied by reference TRBV7-2 and TRBJ1-5, is GAGVSQSPSNKVTEKGKDVELRCDPISGHTALYWYRQSLGQGLEFLIYFQGNSAPDKSGLPSDRFSAERTGGSVSTLTIQRTQQEDSAVYLCASSLSPGLGQPQHFGDGTRLSIL.

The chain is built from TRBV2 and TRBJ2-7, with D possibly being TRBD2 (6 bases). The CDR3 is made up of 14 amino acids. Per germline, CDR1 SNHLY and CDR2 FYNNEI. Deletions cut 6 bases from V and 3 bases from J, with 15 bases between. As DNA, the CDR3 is TGTGCCAGCAGCGCGGGACCCAAGGGCTACGAGCAGTACTTC. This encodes CASSAGPKGYEQYF.

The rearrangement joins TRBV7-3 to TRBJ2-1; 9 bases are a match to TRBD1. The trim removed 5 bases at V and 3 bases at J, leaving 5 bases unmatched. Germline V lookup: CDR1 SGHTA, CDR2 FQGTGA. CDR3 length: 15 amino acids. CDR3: CASSPDRGGYNEQFF. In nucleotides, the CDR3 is TGTGCCAGCAGCCCGGACAGGGGAGGCTACAATGAGCAGTTCTTC.

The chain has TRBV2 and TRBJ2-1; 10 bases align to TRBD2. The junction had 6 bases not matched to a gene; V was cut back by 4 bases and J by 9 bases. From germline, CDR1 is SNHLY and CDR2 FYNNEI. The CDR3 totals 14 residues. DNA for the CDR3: TGTGCCAGCAGTGGCCTAGCGGGAGTAGCTGAGCAGTTCTTC. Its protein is CASSGLAGVAEQFF.

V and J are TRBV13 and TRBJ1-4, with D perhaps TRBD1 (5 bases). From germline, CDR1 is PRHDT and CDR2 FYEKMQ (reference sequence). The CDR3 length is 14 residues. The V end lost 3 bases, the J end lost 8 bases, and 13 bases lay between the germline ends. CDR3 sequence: CASSFFGEGEKLFF. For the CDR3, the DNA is TGTGCCAGCAGCTTTTTCGGGGAGGGGGAAAAACTGTTTTTT.

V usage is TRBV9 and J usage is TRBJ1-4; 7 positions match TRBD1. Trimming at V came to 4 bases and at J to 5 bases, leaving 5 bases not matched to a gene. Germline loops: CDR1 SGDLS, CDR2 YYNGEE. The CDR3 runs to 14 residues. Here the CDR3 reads CASSQGVPNEKLFF. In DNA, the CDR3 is TGTGCCAGCAGCCAGGGGGTACCAAATGAAAAACTGTTTTTT.

The DNA of the CDR3 is TGCGCCAGCAGCGGGGATGGGACAGGAGAAGAGACCCAGTACTTC. As protein: CASSGDGTGEETQYF. V is TRBV5-1 and J is TRBJ2-5, with 8 bases aligning to TRBD1. The length of the CDR3 is 15 residues. From germline, CDR1 is SGHRS and CDR2 YFSETQ. Unmatched junction bases numbered 8, after V lost 4 bases and J lost 3 bases. Full variable domain (missing parts from reference TRBV5-1 and TRBJ2-5): KAGVTQTPRYLIKTRGQQVTLSCSPISGHRSVSWYQQTPGQGLQFLFEYFSETQRNKGNFPGRFSGRQFSNSRSEMNVSTLELGDSALYLCASSGDGTGEETQYFGPGTRLLVL.

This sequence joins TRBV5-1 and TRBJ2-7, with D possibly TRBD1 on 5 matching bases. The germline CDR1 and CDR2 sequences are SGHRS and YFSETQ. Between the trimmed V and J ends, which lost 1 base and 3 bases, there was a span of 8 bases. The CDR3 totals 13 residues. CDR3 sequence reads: CASSLLGDYEQYF. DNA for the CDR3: TGCGCCAGCAGCTTGCTAGGGGACTACGAGCAGTACTTC.

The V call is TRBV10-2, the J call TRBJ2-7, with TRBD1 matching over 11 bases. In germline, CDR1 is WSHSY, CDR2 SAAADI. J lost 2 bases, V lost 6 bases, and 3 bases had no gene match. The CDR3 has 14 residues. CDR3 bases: TGCGCCAGCAGGGGGACAGGGGGGACCTACGAGCAGTACTTC. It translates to CASRGTGGTYEQYF.

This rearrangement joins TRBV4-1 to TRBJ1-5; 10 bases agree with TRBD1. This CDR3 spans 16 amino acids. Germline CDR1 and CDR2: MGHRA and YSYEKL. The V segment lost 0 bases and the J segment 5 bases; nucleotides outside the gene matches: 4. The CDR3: CASSQDWGQGYQPQHF. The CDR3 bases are TGCGCCAGCAGCCAAGATTGGGGACAGGGGTATCAGCCCCAGCATTTT.

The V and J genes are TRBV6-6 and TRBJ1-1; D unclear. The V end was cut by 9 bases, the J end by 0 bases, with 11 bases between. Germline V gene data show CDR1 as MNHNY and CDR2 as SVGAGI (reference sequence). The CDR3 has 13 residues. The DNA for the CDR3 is TGTGCCAGTACCGAGGGCATGAACACTGAAGCTTTCTTT. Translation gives CASTEGMNTEAFF.

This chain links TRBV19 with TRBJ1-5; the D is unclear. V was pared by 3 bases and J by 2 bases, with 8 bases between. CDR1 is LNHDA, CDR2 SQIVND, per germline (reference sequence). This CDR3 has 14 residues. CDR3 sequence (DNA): TGTGCCAGTAGTATCACACGGGGCAATCAGCCCCAGCATTTT. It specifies CASSITRGNQPQHF.

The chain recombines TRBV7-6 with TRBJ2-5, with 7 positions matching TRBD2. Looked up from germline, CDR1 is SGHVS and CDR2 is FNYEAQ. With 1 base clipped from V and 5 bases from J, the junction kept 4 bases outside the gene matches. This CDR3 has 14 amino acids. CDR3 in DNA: TGTGCCAGCAGCTTAGGGGGGGGGATCGAGACCCAGTACTTC. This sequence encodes CASSLGGGIETQYF.

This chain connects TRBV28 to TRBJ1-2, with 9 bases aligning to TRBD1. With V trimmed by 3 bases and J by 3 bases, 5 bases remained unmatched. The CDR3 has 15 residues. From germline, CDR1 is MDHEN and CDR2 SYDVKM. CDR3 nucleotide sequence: TGTGCCAGCAGTTTGACAGGGGGTTTTCACTATGGCTACACCTTC. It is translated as CASSLTGGFHYGYTF.

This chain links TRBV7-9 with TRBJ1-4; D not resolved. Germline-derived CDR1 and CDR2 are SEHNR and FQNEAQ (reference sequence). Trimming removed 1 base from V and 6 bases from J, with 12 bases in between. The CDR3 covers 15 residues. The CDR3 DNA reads TGTGCCAGCAGCTTAGGTGGGCAGACCTATGAAAAACTGTTTTTT. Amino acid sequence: CASSLGGQTYEKLFF.

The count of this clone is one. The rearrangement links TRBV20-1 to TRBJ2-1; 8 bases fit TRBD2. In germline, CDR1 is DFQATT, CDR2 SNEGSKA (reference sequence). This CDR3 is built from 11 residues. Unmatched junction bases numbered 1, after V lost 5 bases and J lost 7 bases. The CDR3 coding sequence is TGCAGTGCTGGGACTAGTAATGAGCAGTTCTTC. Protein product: CSAGTSNEQFF.

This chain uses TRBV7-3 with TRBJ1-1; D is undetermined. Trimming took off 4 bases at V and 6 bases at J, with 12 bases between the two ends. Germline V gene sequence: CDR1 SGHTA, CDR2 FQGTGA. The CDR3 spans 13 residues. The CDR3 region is CASSYRGLAEAFF. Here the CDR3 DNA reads TGTGCCAGCAGCTACCGGGGTCTCGCTGAAGCTTTCTTT.

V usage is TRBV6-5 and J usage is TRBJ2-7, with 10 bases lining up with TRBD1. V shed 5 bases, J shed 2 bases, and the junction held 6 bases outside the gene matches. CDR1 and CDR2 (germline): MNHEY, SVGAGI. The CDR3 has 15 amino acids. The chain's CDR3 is CASSPRQGATYEQYF. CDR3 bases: TGTGCCAGCAGTCCCCGACAGGGGGCCACCTACGAGCAGTACTTC.

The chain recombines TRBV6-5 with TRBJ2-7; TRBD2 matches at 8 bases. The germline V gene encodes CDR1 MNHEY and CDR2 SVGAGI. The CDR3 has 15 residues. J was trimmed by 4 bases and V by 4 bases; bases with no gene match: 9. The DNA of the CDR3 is TGTGCCAGCAGTTCCAGACGAGCGGGAGTTTACGAGCAGTACTTC. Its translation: CASSSRRAGVYEQYF.

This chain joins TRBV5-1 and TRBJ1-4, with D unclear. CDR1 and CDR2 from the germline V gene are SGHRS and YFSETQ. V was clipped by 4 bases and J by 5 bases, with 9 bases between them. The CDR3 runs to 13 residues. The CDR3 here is CASSPGMNEKLFF. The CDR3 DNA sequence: TGCGCCAGCAGCCCCGGGATGAATGAAAAACTGTTTTTT.

CDR3 coding DNA: TGTGCCAGCAGCGCCGAGGACAGTTTGCTCGGGGAGCTGTTTTTT. It encodes CASSAEDSLLGELFF. This chain uses TRBV9 with TRBJ2-2; D is possibly TRBD1 (6 bases). CDR1 SGDLS and CDR2 YYNGEE come from the germline V gene. V lost 3 bases, J lost 7 bases, and 16 bases lay in between. CDR3 length: 15 residues.

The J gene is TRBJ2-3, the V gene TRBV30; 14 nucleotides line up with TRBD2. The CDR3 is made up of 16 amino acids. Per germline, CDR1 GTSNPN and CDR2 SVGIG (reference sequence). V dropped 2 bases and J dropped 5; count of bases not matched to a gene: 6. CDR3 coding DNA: TGTGCCTGGAGTAGGGGACTAGCGGGAGTTTTAGATACGCAGTATTTT. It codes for CAWSRGLAGVLDTQYF.

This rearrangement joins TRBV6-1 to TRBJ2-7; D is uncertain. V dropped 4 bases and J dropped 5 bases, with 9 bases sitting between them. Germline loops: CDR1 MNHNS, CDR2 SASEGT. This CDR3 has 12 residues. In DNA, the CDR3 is TGTGCCAGCAGTGCTCTAGGCGACGAGCAGTACTTC. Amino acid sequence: CASSALGDEQYF.

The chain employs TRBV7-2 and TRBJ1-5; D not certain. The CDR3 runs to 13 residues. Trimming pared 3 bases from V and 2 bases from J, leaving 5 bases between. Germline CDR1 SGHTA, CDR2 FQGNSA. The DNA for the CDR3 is TGTGCCAGCAGCTTGAGAGGCAATCAGCCCCAGCATTTT. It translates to CASSLRGNQPQHF.

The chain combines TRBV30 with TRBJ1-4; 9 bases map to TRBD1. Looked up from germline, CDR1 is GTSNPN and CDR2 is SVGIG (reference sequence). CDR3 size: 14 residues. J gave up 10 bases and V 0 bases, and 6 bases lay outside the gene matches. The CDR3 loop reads CAWSVDRGVGKLFF. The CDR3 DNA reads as TGTGCCTGGAGTGTCGACAGGGGGGTTGGAAAACTGTTTTTT.

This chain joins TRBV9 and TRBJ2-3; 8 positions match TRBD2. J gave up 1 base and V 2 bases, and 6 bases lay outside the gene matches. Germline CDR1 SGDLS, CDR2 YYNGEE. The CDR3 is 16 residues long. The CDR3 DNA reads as TGTGCCAGCAGCGTCTCCGGGACTAGGGGCACAGATACGCAGTATTTT. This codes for CASSVSGTRGTDTQYF.